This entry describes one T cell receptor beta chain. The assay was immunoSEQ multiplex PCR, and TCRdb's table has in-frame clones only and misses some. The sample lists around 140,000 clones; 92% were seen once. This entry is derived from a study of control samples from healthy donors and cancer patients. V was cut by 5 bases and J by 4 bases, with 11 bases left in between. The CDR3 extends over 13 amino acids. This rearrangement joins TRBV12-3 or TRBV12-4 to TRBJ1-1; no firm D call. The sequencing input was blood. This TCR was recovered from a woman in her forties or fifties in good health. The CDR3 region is CASSVPWGTEAFF. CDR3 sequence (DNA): TGTGCCAGCAGTGTCCCTTGGGGCACTGAAGCTTTCTTT.